The text below deals with one T cell receptor beta chain. This sample was included in a study of blood T cell repertoires in COVID-19. This CDR3 has 13 residues. CDR1 GTSNPN and CDR2 SVGIG come from the germline V gene (reference sequence). V dropped 2 bases and J dropped 2 bases, with 9 bases sitting between them. Sequencing was performed with immunoSEQ multiplex PCR; in TCRdb, only in-frame clones are kept and a portion is missing. Here the sample spans over 10,000 clones, 88% being singletons. This TCR was sampled from a human donor in a cohort sampled during active COVID-19. What was sequenced was peripheral blood. The chain carries TRBV30 and TRBJ1-1; D is perhaps TRBD1 (5 bases). The CDR3 bases are TGTGCCTGGAGTATAGGGGTAAACACTGAAGCTTTCTTT. It is translated as CAWSIGVNTEAFF.